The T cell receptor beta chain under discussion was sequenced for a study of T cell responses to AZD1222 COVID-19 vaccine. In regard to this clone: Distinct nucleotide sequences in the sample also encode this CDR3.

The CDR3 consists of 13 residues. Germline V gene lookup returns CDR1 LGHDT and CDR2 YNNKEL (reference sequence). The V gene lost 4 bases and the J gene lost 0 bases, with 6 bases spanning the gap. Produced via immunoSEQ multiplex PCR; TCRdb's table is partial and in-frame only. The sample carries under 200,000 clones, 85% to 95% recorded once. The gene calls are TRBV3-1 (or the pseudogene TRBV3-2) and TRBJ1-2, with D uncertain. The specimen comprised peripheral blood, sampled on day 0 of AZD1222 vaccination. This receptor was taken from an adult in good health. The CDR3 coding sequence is TGTGCCAGCAGCCCCCGAGCTAACTATGGCTACACCTTC. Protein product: CASSPRANYGYTF.